This is a list of T cell receptor beta chains from one sample in a study of T-cell reconstitution after alpha-beta-depleted transplantation in children. From the PCR reads, TCRdb called clonotypes with MiXCR, one entry per CDR3 protein. The table includes a few hundred thousand distinct CDR3 sequences, about 9.4% detected once. The sample consisted of PBMCs, taken before TCRalphabeta/CD19-depleted stem cell transplant. The receptors were gathered from a boy less than two years old with acute myeloid leukemia, due to receive a stem cell transplant. Each CDR3 is given with its conserved first and last residue.

v_call: TRBV12-3/TRBV12-4; j_call: TRBJ2-1; cdr3_aa: CASSPTSGGISYNEQFF
v_call: TRBV18; j_call: TRBJ2-7; cdr3_aa: CASSPRGAKSTYEQYF
v_call: TRBV11-2; j_call: TRBJ2-7; cdr3_aa: CASSPERVGHEQYF
v_call: TRBV9; j_call: TRBJ2-7; cdr3_aa: CASSPTRDRGYEQYF
v_call: TRBV20-1; j_call: TRBJ2-1; cdr3_aa: CSASGLATYNEQFF
v_call: TRBV5-5; j_call: TRBJ1-2; cdr3_aa: CASSFPGTNYGYTF
v_call: TRBV29-1; j_call: TRBJ1-2; cdr3_aa: CSAPHGDYGYTF
v_call: TRBV3-1; j_call: TRBJ1-1; cdr3_aa: CASPTIQGARNTEAFF
v_call: TRBV20-1; j_call: TRBJ2-3; cdr3_aa: CSARRDSSDTQYF
v_call: TRBV20-1; j_call: TRBJ2-2; cdr3_aa: CSARGRGDIGELFF
v_call: TRBV12-3/TRBV12-4; j_call: TRBJ1-1; cdr3_aa: CASSLSGAPEAFF
v_call: TRBV4-2; j_call: TRBJ2-2; cdr3_aa: CASSQDAGGGSGELFF
v_call: TRBV5-1; j_call: TRBJ2-5; cdr3_aa: CASNRGNDGETQYF
v_call: TRBV10-3; j_call: TRBJ2-5; cdr3_aa: CAISEEGGKTQYF
v_call: TRBV29-1; j_call: TRBJ2-1; cdr3_aa: CSTSGTSGGVNNEQFF
v_call: TRBV5-5; j_call: TRBJ2-6; cdr3_aa: CASSWGVGVSGANVLTF
v_call: TRBV20-1; j_call: TRBJ2-1; cdr3_aa: CSARVVYNEQFF
v_call: TRBV5-6; j_call: TRBJ2-2; cdr3_aa: CASSSLLGFVYTGELFF
v_call: TRBV4-2; j_call: TRBJ1-6; cdr3_aa: CASSQDVGRTSPLHF
v_call: TRBV5-1; j_call: TRBJ1-2; cdr3_aa: CASSFEGRYYGYTF
v_call: TRBV20-1; j_call: TRBJ2-3; cdr3_aa: CSATPLAVLAGAADTQYF
v_call: TRBV14; j_call: TRBJ2-7; cdr3_aa: CASSQLGQGSYEQYF
v_call: TRBV20-1; j_call: TRBJ1-1; cdr3_aa: CSARERQNTEAFF
v_call: TRBV7-2; j_call: TRBJ2-1; cdr3_aa: CASSSLGQGPGNEQFF
v_call: TRBV4-3; j_call: TRBJ2-3; cdr3_aa: CASSQEELRTDTQYF
v_call: TRBV12-3/TRBV12-4; j_call: TRBJ2-7; cdr3_aa: CASSRRGPRGEQYF
v_call: TRBV11-2; j_call: TRBJ1-6; cdr3_aa: CASSPSTGYDSPLHF
v_call: TRBV20-1; j_call: TRBJ1-2; cdr3_aa: CSASAGWTYGYTF
v_call: TRBV20-1; j_call: TRBJ2-1; cdr3_aa: CSATGRYNEQFF
v_call: TRBV3-1; j_call: TRBJ1-4; cdr3_aa: CASSQGTRGPTNEKLFF
v_call: TRBV6-5; j_call: TRBJ2-7; cdr3_aa: CASSYLLTSGSPYEQYF
v_call: TRBV11-2; j_call: TRBJ2-7; cdr3_aa: CASSLGGVAGSEQYF
v_call: TRBV4-1; j_call: TRBJ1-2; cdr3_aa: CASSQEEAGDYGYTF
v_call: TRBV20-1; j_call: TRBJ2-3; cdr3_aa: CSAKSNLGLVAQYF
v_call: TRBV20-1; j_call: TRBJ2-5; cdr3_aa: CSARAFRGRQETQYF
v_call: TRBV28; j_call: TRBJ2-3; cdr3_aa: CASSLIWGRSTDTQYF
v_call: TRBV29-1; j_call: TRBJ2-7; cdr3_aa: CSVEEAGLAGNGDQYF
v_call: TRBV6-5; j_call: TRBJ2-3; cdr3_aa: CASSYREQADTQYF
v_call: TRBV20-1; j_call: TRBJ2-3; cdr3_aa: CCATLGTAIPSTDTQYF
v_call: TRBV7-9; j_call: TRBJ2-7; cdr3_aa: CASSSRSPYEQYF
v_call: TRBV5-5; j_call: TRBJ2-6; cdr3_aa: CASSLIRASGASVLTF
v_call: TRBV4-3; j_call: TRBJ2-7; cdr3_aa: CASSQWREVAEQYF
v_call: TRBV7-9; j_call: TRBJ2-3; cdr3_aa: CASAYLGNSVQRDTQYF
v_call: TRBV7-2; j_call: TRBJ2-3; cdr3_aa: CASSQLAGVPDTQYF
v_call: TRBV7-2; j_call: TRBJ2-7; cdr3_aa: CASSLGTRFYEQYF
v_call: TRBV7-2; j_call: TRBJ1-4; cdr3_aa: CASSSRAYEKLFF
v_call: TRBV29-1; j_call: TRBJ1-1; cdr3_aa: CSGTGPNTEAFF
v_call: TRBV11-2; j_call: TRBJ1-1; cdr3_aa: CASSLVSAANTEAFF
v_call: TRBV29-1; j_call: TRBJ2-5; cdr3_aa: CSVDRNGERETQYF
v_call: TRBV20-1; j_call: TRBJ1-1; cdr3_aa: CSARDGGKPWNTEAFF
v_call: TRBV20-1; j_call: TRBJ1-5; cdr3_aa: CSASTELLNQPQHF